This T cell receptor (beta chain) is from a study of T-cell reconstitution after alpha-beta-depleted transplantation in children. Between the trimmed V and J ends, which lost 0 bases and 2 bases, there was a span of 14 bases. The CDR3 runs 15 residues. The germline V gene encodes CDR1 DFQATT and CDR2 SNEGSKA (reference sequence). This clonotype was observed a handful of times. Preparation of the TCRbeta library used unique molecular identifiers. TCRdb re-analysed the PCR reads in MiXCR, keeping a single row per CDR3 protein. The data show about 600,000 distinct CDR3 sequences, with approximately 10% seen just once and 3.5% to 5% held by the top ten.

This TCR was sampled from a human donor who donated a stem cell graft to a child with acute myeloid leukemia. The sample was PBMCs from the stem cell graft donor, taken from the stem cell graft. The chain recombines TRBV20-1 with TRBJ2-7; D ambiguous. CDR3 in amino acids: CSARDRSKSPYEQYF. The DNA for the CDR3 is TGCAGTGCTAGAGATCGAAGCAAGAGCCCCTACGAGCAGTACTTC.